The 11 T cell receptor beta chains given below trace back to one sample, sequenced in a study of T-cell reconstitution after alpha-beta-depleted transplantation in children. Preparation of the TCRbeta library involved a method that used unique molecular identifiers. TCRdb independently ran MiXCR on the PCR reads; one entry per CDR3 protein. The sample holds 200,000 to 250,000 distinct CDR3 sequences, approximately 6.9% seen once. This material consisted of PBMCs, taken before TCRalphabeta/CD19-depleted stem cell transplant. The receptor set was obtained from a boy aged 2 to 10 with acute lymphoblastic leukemia, due to receive a stem cell transplant.

This clonotype was observed a handful of times. The chain recombines TRBV5-1 with TRBJ2-7; perhaps TRBD1 as D (6 bases). This CDR3 contains 14 residues. V lost 3 bases and J 1 base, leaving 11 bases between the germline ends. CDR1 SGHRS and CDR2 YFSETQ come from the germline V gene. The CDR3 DNA reads TGCGCCAGCAGCTATCACAGGGTTTCCTACGAGCAGTACTTC. This encodes CASSYHRVSYEQYF.

Ten or more counts support this clonotype. The rearrangement links TRBV5-1 to TRBJ1-5; D is ambiguous. This CDR3 spans 14 amino acids. The V gene lost 3 bases and the J gene lost 5 bases, with 12 bases spanning the gap. The germline gives CDR1 SGHRS, CDR2 YFSETQ. The chain's CDR3 is CASSSEGSDQPQHF. The CDR3 DNA sequence: TGCGCCAGCAGCTCCGAAGGGTCAGATCAGCCCCAGCATTTT.

A few counts support this clonotype. The chain employs TRBV5-1 and TRBJ2-7, with 9 bases that match TRBD1. J lost 6 bases, V lost 1 base, and 5 bases had no gene match. Per germline, CDR1 SGHRS and CDR2 YFSETQ. The CDR3 is made up of 14 amino acids. Here the CDR3 DNA reads TGCGCCAGCAGCTTGTCACAGGGGGCGCCCGAGCAGTACTTC. It encodes CASSLSQGAPEQYF.

There are many counts of this clonotype. V and J are TRBV28 and TRBJ2-5, with TRBD1 matching over 8 bases. The ends lost 4 bases at V and 5 bases at J; junction bases unmatched: 15. CDR3 size: 17 residues. CDR1 and CDR2 from the germline V gene are MDHEN and SYDVKM. As DNA, the CDR3 is TGTGCCAGCAGTTCCCCGTGGTTCAGGGGGCCGACGGAGACCCAGTACTTC. This gives the protein CASSSPWFRGPTETQYF.

The table lists this clonotype with many counts. The CDR3 nucleotides read TGTGCCAGCAGCTTGGGCTTAGTCCACAATGAGCAGTTCTTC. Residues: CASSLGLVHNEQFF. The rearrangement uses TRBV7-8 and TRBJ2-1; unclear D gene. Germline V gene data show CDR1 as SGHVS and CDR2 as FQNEAQ. The CDR3 loop spans 14 amino acids. V lost 3 bases to trimming and J lost 5 bases, with 11 bases between them.

This clonotype was counted a few times. The chain combines TRBV14 with TRBJ2-7, with 9 bases lining up with TRBD2. CDR3 size: 15 residues. Germline V gene data show CDR1 as SGHDN and CDR2 as FVKESK. V was pared by 1 base and J by 4 bases, with 5 bases of the junction left unmatched. CDR3 in DNA: TGTGCCAGCAGCCAAGTACTAGCGGGCATGTACGAGCAGTACTTC. Translating gives CASSQVLAGMYEQYF.

This clonotype occurred a few times. The chain joins TRBV9 to TRBJ1-4; D might be TRBD1 (6 bases). The germline V and J ends were trimmed by 4 bases and 8 bases, with 15 bases remaining between them. Germline lookup yields CDR1 SGDLS and CDR2 YYNGEE. This CDR3 comprises 14 residues. The CDR3 here is CASSLQGLEEKLFF. Written as DNA, the CDR3 is TGTGCCAGCAGCCTACAGGGCTTGGAGGAAAAACTGTTTTTT.

The table lists this clonotype with a few counts. The chain carries TRBV11-2 and TRBJ2-1; TRBD2 aligns across 7 bases. This CDR3 is built from 16 residues. The germline gives CDR1 SGHAT, CDR2 FQNNGV. Trimming at V came to 4 bases and at J to 3 bases, leaving 9 bases not matched to a gene. The CDR3 bases are TGTGCCAGCAGCTCCCGGGGCGGGAGCGGCTACAATGAGCAGTTCTTC. The encoded protein is CASSSRGGSGYNEQFF.

This clonotype occurred many times. V gene TRBV9 combines with J gene TRBJ2-1, with D possibly being TRBD1 (6 bases). Germline CDR1 SGDLS, CDR2 YYNGEE. CDR3 length: 15 residues. The V end lost 4 bases, the J end lost 6 bases, and 17 bases lay between the germline ends. The chain's CDR3 is CASSSRGQLFNEQFF. As DNA, the CDR3 is TGTGCCAGCAGCTCTCGTGGACAGTTATTCAATGAGCAGTTCTTC.

This chain connects TRBV20-1 to TRBJ2-1, with 15 bases that match TRBD2. Germline CDR1 DFQATT, CDR2 SNEGSKA (reference sequence). The V gene end was trimmed by 3 bases and the J gene end by 3 bases; junction bases not matched to a gene: 12. This CDR3 is 19 amino acids long. Here the CDR3 DNA reads TGCAGTGCTAGGGGACCGGGACTAGCGGGGGGAGCCATCTACAATGAGCAGTTCTTC. Encoded protein: CSARGPGLAGGAIYNEQFF.

Ten or more counts support this clonotype. The chain uses TRBV29-1 and TRBJ1-2; 7 nucleotides match TRBD1. The CDR3 contains 18 residues. Germline V lookup: CDR1 SQVTM, CDR2 ANQGSEA. V dropped 0 bases and J dropped 5; count of bases not matched to a gene: 18. This chain's CDR3 is CSVEDADPDRVGQYGYTF. The CDR3 region has the DNA TGCAGCGTTGAAGACGCAGACCCCGACAGGGTTGGGCAATATGGCTACACCTTC.